The clone carrying this T cell receptor (beta chain) was seen many times. Its antigen remains unidentified. This sample stems from a study of early T cells in non-severe SARS-CoV-2 infection. Whole-study context: The sequenced material was bulk RNA from unsorted whole blood, and its chains were unpaired. Study results and limitations: Lookups in VDJdb leaned toward anti-spike CD8 responses and missed private and CD4 specificities.

The TCR library protocol was used to attach unique molecular identifiers. These identifiers were attached to individual cDNA molecules. TCRdb used MiXCR to reprocess the 5' RACE reads, holding one entry per CDR3 protein. Here the sample spans roughly 30,000 distinct CDR3 sequences, around 7% being singletons. V dropped 8 bases and J dropped 0 bases, with 11 bases sitting between them. The V gene's germline CDR1 is DFQATT and CDR2 SNEGSKA (reference sequence). The length of the CDR3 is 13 residues. The rearrangement links TRBV20-1 to TRBJ1-5, with a tentative D call TRBD1 (5 bases). This receptor was obtained from an adult who was a healthcare worker with PCR-confirmed SARS-CoV-2 infection or an uninfected control (not recorded which). Input material: whole blood. The CDR3 sequence: CSWGSHSNQPQHF. The DNA of the CDR3 is TGCAGTTGGGGCAGCCATAGCAATCAGCCCCAGCATTTT.